This passage covers 21 T cell receptor beta chains from one sample sequenced in a study of shared clonotypes between healthy human individuals. Clones were sequenced by immunoSEQ multiplex PCR, and TCRdb holds only the in-frame ones, with some missing. The table shows 2 million to 3 million clones, with over 85% occurring only once. The sequencing sample was made of naive CD4+ T cells from PBMCs. Subset given: CD45RA+ positively selected. All receptors come from a man aged 18-30 years in good health. Some clones in this sample may be carry-over from other donors' samples.

The chain combines TRBV5-1 with TRBJ2-3, with a weak D call TRBD2 (6 bases). This CDR3 contains 16 residues. Germline CDR1 is SGHRS and CDR2 is YFSETQ. V lost 4 bases to trimming and J lost 4 bases, with 19 bases between them. This CDR3 reads CASSAGWRGRADTQYF. The CDR3, as DNA: TGCGCCAGCAGCGCGGGCTGGAGGGGTCGAGCAGATACGCAGTATTTT.

The chain joins TRBV5-1 to TRBJ2-5, with D possibly being TRBD1 or TRBD2 (5 bases each). The CDR3 has 13 amino acids. V gave up 6 bases and J gave up 4 bases, with 13 bases separating them. Germline V gives CDR1 SGHRS, CDR2 YFSETQ. The CDR3 sequence: CASTQGERETQYF. DNA for the CDR3: TGCGCCAGCACCCAAGGGGAGCGAGAGACCCAGTACTTC.

This rearrangement joins TRBV28 to TRBJ1-5, with D perhaps matching TRBD1 (6 bases). Germline V gene lookup returns CDR1 MDHEN and CDR2 SYDVKM. The length of the CDR3 is 15 residues. V dropped 2 bases and J dropped 9 bases, with 17 bases sitting between them. The DNA of the CDR3 is TGTGCCAGCAGTTTAGTGTCGGGGGCCGCAGGGCCCCAGCATTTT. Translation: CASSLVSGAAGPQHF.

This clone has a single count. The rearrangement links TRBV27 to TRBJ1-5, with D possibly matching TRBD1 (5 bases). V was pared by 3 bases and J by 5 bases, with 11 bases between. From germline, CDR1 is MNHEY and CDR2 SMNVEV (reference sequence). The CDR3 covers 14 residues. In DNA, the CDR3 is TGTGCCAGCAGTTTTGTTCGGGGCGATCAGCCCCAGCATTTT. This gives the protein CASSFVRGDQPQHF.

This chain connects TRBV11-2 to TRBJ2-5; no clear D. There are 13 residues in the CDR3. V was pared by 0 bases and J by 4 bases, with 6 bases between. Looked up from germline, CDR1 is SGHAT and CDR2 is FQNNGV. The CDR3 here is CASSLDQTETQYF. The CDR3 nucleotides read TGTGCCAGCAGCTTAGATCAGACAGAGACCCAGTACTTC.

The V gene is TRBV12-5, the J gene TRBJ2-3; D is unresolved. The CDR3 runs to 12 residues. Trimming pared 6 bases from V and 8 bases from J, leaving 12 bases between. Germline V gene lookup returns CDR1 LGHNT and CDR2 FRNRAP. The CDR3 loop is CASGPGVGTQYF. CDR3 sequence (DNA): TGTGCTAGTGGGCCCGGAGTGGGTACGCAGTATTTT. The entire variable domain, with the rest obtained from reference TRBV12-5 and TRBJ2-3, is as follows: DARVTQTPRHKVTEMGQEVTMRCQPILGHNTVFWYRQTMMQGLELLAYFRNRAPLDDSGMPKDRFSAEMPDATLATLKIQPSEPRDSAVYFCASGPGVGTQYFGPGTRLTVL.

The gene calls are TRBV5-1 and TRBJ2-1, with D perhaps being TRBD1 or TRBD2 (5 bases each). This CDR3 is 16 amino acids long. Trimming shortened V by 4 bases and J by 0 bases, and 14 bases separated the two germline ends. Germline lookup yields CDR1 SGHRS and CDR2 YFSETQ. The CDR3 loop is CASSGTGPNSYNEQFF. CDR3 sequence (DNA): TGCGCCAGCAGCGGAACGGGACCGAACTCCTACAATGAGCAGTTCTTC.

The rearrangement uses TRBV9 and TRBJ2-2; D is perhaps TRBD2 (5 bases). In germline, CDR1 is SGDLS, CDR2 YYNGEE. The CDR3 is 16 residues long. The ends were cut back, 0 bases at V and 4 bases at J, with 13 bases in the middle. The CDR3 region has the DNA TGTGCCAGCAGCGTAGGGCTAGCTATTGGCACCGGGGAGCTGTTTTTT. This translates into CASSVGLAIGTGELFF. Complete variable domain (other parts from reference TRBV9 and TRBJ2-2): DSGVTQTPKHLITATGQRVTLRCSPRSGDLSVYWYQQSLDQGLQFLIQYYNGEERAKGNILERFSAQQFPDLHSELNLSSLELGDSALYFCASSVGLAIGTGELFFGEGSRLTVL.

The chain uses TRBV30 and TRBJ2-3, with TRBD2 identical over 10 bases. V dropped 2 bases and J dropped 0; count of bases not matched to a gene: 2. Germline-derived CDR1 and CDR2 are GTSNPN and SVGIG (reference sequence). This CDR3 has 15 amino acids. The CDR3 sequence is CAWSPSGSSTDTQYF. Written as DNA, the CDR3 is TGTGCCTGGAGTCCTAGCGGGAGTAGCACAGATACGCAGTATTTT.

The J gene is TRBJ2-7, the V gene TRBV19; 7 bases are a match to TRBD2. V trimming: 7 bases; J trimming: 3 bases; junction bases outside the gene matches: 6. The CDR3 sequence is 13 residues long. Germline V gives CDR1 LNHDA, CDR2 SQIVND (reference sequence). In DNA form, the CDR3 reads TGTGCCAGTATGGTGCGGGAGATCTACGAGCAGTACTTC. Translated, it gives CASMVREIYEQYF. Drawing the rest from reference TRBV19 and TRBJ2-7, the complete variable domain is DGGITQSPKYLFRKEGQNVTLSCEQNLNHDAMYWYRQDPGQGLRLIYYSQIVNDFQKGDIAEGYSVSREKKESFPLTVTSAQKNPTAFYLCASMVREIYEQYFGPGTRLTVT.

This chain joins TRBV6-6 and TRBJ2-7; 8 bases are a match to TRBD2. With 11 bases clipped from V and 5 bases from J, the junction kept 11 bases outside the gene matches. The CDR3 is made up of 13 amino acids. Germline loops: CDR1 MNHNY, CDR2 SVGAGI (reference sequence). CDR3 sequence: CACAGTSGNEQYF. The CDR3 DNA follows: TGTGCCTGCGCCGGGACTAGTGGTAACGAGCAGTACTTC.

The chain recombines TRBV7-2 with TRBJ1-4, with 11 bases aligning to TRBD1. Germline CDR1 reads SGHTA; CDR2 reads FQGNSA. The V gene end was trimmed by 1 base and the J gene end by 8 bases; junction bases not matched to a gene: 0. The CDR3 spans 14 residues. The DNA for the CDR3 is TGTGCCAGCAGCTTAGGGACAGGGGGCGAAAAACTGTTTTTT. This sequence encodes CASSLGTGGEKLFF.

This rearrangement joins TRBV7-7 to TRBJ2-5; the match to TRBD2 covers 7 bases. Germline CDR1 is SSHAT and CDR2 is FNYEAQ (reference sequence). V lost 4 bases and J lost 5; bases outside the gene matches: 10. This CDR3 spans 15 amino acids. CDR3 DNA sequence: TGTGCCAGCAGCTGGGGCCTGGGGGGGGACGAGACCCAGTACTTC. Protein: CASSWGLGGDETQYF. Combining the CDR3 with reference TRBV7-7 and TRBJ2-5 gives the whole variable domain GAGVSQSPRYKVTKRGQDVTLRCDPISSHATLYWYQQALGQGPEFLTYFNYEAQPDKSGLPSDRFSAERPEGSISTLTIQRTEQRDSAMYRCASSWGLGGDETQYFGPGTRLLVL.

This clone appeared a single time. The sample holds other DNA sequences that translate to the same CDR3. The chain uses TRBV5-1 and TRBJ2-7, with TRBD2 matching 11 bases. This CDR3 has 15 amino acids. Germline V lookup: CDR1 SGHRS, CDR2 YFSETQ. V shed 4 bases and J 0 bases; nucleotides not matched to a gene: 3. The CDR3 sequence: CASSIGTSGSYEQYF. The CDR3 region has the DNA TGCGCCAGCAGCATTGGGACTAGCGGCTCCTACGAGCAGTACTTC. Based on the CDR3 plus reference TRBV5-1 and TRBJ2-7, the full variable domain is KAGVTQTPRYLIKTRGQQVTLSCSPISGHRSVSWYQQTPGQGLQFLFEYFSETQRNKGNFPGRFSGRQFSNSRSEMNVSTLELGDSALYLCASSIGTSGSYEQYFGPGTRLTVT.

The chain couples TRBV7-3 to TRBJ2-5, with a tentative D call TRBD2 (6 bases). The germline gives CDR1 SGHTA, CDR2 FQGTGA. The CDR3 runs to 14 residues. Trimming removed 6 bases from V and 2 bases from J, with 13 bases in between. The CDR3 DNA follows: TGTGCCAGCAGTCGTAGCGGAACACAAGAGACCCAGTACTTC. As protein: CASSRSGTQETQYF. Full variable domain (rest looked up from reference TRBV7-3 and TRBJ2-5): GAGVSQTPSNKVTEKGKYVELRCDPISGHTALYWYRQSLGQGPEFLIYFQGTGAADDSGLPNDRFFAVRPEGSVSTLKIQRTERGDSAVYLCASSRSGTQETQYFGPGTRLLVL.

This chain uses TRBV10-1 with TRBJ2-3; 12 positions match TRBD2. The CDR3 has 15 residues. Germline loops: CDR1 WNHNN, CDR2 SYGVQD (reference sequence). Trimming cost V 8 bases and J 2 bases; bases outside gene matches: 5. The CDR3 region has the DNA TGCGCCAGCCTAACTAGCGGGGGGTCCACAGATACGCAGTATTTT. It is translated as CASLTSGGSTDTQYF.

The chain uses TRBV29-1 and TRBJ2-3, with D perhaps TRBD1 (5 bases). Germline-derived CDR1 and CDR2 are SQVTM and ANQGSEA. V was clipped by 8 bases and J by 0 bases, with 15 bases between them. This CDR3 comprises 14 residues. CDR3 nucleotide sequence: TGCAGCCACGGACAAACTCTTAGCACAGATACGCAGTATTTT. It encodes CSHGQTLSTDTQYF.

The rearrangement links TRBV10-3 to TRBJ2-1; TRBD2 aligns across 8 bases. J was trimmed by 4 bases and V by 1 base; bases with no gene match: 3. Per the germline V gene, CDR1 is ENHRY and CDR2 is SYGVKD. The CDR3 is 15 residues long. The CDR3 nucleotides are TGTGCCATCAGTGAGTTATTAGCGGGATACAATGAGCAGTTCTTC. Amino acids: CAISELLAGYNEQFF.

J is TRBJ1-5 and V is TRBV28; no clear D. The germline V gene encodes CDR1 MDHEN and CDR2 SYDVKM. Trimming took 2 bases from V and 7 from J, leaving 15 bases between them. The CDR3 sequence is 15 residues long. CDR3 in DNA: TGTGCCAGCAGTTTACATGCATCCAGCCCGCAGCCCCAGCATTTT. Protein sequence: CASSLHASSPQPQHF.

The chain combines TRBV5-1 with TRBJ1-4, with D possibly being TRBD1 (6 bases). Deletions cut 5 bases from V and 0 bases from J, with 11 bases between. This CDR3 spans 15 amino acids. CDR1 and CDR2 (germline): SGHRS, YFSETQ. The CDR3 nucleotides are TGCGCCAGCAGTCAGGGGTCGTCAACTAATGAAAAACTGTTTTTT. Protein sequence: CASSQGSSTNEKLFF.

A single count supports this clone. The rearrangement joins TRBV7-9 to TRBJ1-4; D is possibly TRBD1 (5 bases). Trimming removed 5 bases at V and 3 bases at J, with 10 bases between. The CDR3 length is 14 residues. Germline lookup yields CDR1 SEHNR and CDR2 FQNEAQ (reference sequence). CDR3 DNA sequence: TGTGCCAGCAGCCTAGGGGCTGCTAATGAAAAACTGTTTTTT. Protein product: CASSLGAANEKLFF.